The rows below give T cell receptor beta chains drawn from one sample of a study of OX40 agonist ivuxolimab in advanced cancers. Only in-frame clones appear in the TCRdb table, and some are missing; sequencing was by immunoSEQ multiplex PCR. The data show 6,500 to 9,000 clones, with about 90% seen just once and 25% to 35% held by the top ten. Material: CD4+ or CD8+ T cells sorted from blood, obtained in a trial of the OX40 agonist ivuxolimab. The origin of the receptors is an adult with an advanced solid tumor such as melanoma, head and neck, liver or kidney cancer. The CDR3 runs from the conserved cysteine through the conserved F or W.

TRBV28	CASSPGTHYEQYF
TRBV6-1	CASSELVGIGYEQYF
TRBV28	CASRPLAGNHYEQYF
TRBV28	CASSFRGLNTEAFF
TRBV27	CASMGSWFEQFF
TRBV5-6	CASSKNLAGADTQYF
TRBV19	CASSPGTSGFDEQFF
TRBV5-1	CASSLEGSGITDTQYF
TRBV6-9	CASSYGGQAEAFF
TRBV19	CASSPDRGLYEQYF
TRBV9	CASSVGSRGEKLFF
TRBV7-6	CASSFGQFQETQYF
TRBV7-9	CASSSPGRGANVLTF
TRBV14	CASSQVRAGLGYGYTF
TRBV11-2	CASSFHGGSNQPQHF
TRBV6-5	CASSYSPKNPYEQYF
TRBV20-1	CSAREGYGYTF
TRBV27	CASSKPGSSYNEQFF
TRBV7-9	CASSSTKQASSTQYF
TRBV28	CASSLYQGAGTGELFF